This is a list of T cell receptor beta chains from one sample in a study of blood T cell repertoires in COVID-19. Measured with immunoSEQ multiplex PCR; TCRdb has only the in-frame clones, and not every one. The sample lists 300,000 or so clones, about 92% occurring once. The sample taken for sequencing was PBMCs or T cells enriched from blood (not recorded which). The receptors stem from a man between 60 and 75 years old who had recovered from COVID-19. The CDR3 runs from the conserved cysteine through the conserved F or W. The D gene is left open where the match is weak. Where a row states a size, it is once, few, many or the class of an expanded clone; other rows omit it.

j_call	v_call	clone_size	cdr3_length	d_call	cdr3_nt	cdr3_aa
TRBJ2-2	TRBV24-1	once	14	NA	TGTGCCACCACCCCGTCGGTTGGAGGCGGGGAGCTGTTTTTT	CATTPSVGGGELFF
TRBJ1-1	TRBV12-3/TRBV12-4	NA	11	NA	TGTGCCAGCACTCTGGGGGGGGAAGCTTTCTTT	CASTLGGEAFF
TRBJ2-1	TRBV7-6	NA	15	NA	TGTGCCAGCAGCCCGAGGACAGACTCCTACAATGAGCAGTTCTTC	CASSPRTDSYNEQFF
TRBJ2-3	TRBV7-2	NA	14	NA	TGTGCCAGCAGCTTAGGGGCTAGCACAGATACGCAGTATTTT	CASSLGASTDTQYF
TRBJ1-5	TRBV19	NA	14	NA	TGTGCCAGTAGTGGAGGGTATGGTTATCAGCCCCAGCATTTT	CASSGGYGYQPQHF
TRBJ2-2	TRBV7-6	NA	14	TRBD2	TGTGCCAGCAGCAACTATGGACTAGCCAGGGAGCTGTTTTTT	CASSNYGLARELFF
TRBJ2-1	TRBV7-3	NA	15	TRBD2	TGTGCCAGCAGCAAAAGGGGACTACAATACAATGAGCAGTTCTTC	CASSKRGLQYNEQFF
TRBJ2-1	TRBV7-9	NA	18	TRBD2	TGTGCCAGCAGCTCCGGGACTACAAAAACCAGCTCCTACAATGAGCAGTTCTTC	CASSSGTTKTSSYNEQFF
TRBJ1-5	TRBV10-3	NA	16	NA	TGTGCCATCAGTGAGTCCCGGGGAGGTAGCAATCAGCCCCAGCATTTT	CAISESRGGSNQPQHF
TRBJ1-6	TRBV4-2	NA	16	NA	TGTGCCAGCAGCCAAGAAGGTGGGGCATTAAGTTCACCCCTCCACTTT	CASSQEGGALSSPLHF
TRBJ2-5	TRBV9	NA	15	NA	TGTGCCAGCAGCGCTCACTTGGACAGTTGGGAGACCCAGTACTTC	CASSAHLDSWETQYF
TRBJ1-4	TRBV10-1	few	15	NA	TGCGCCAGCATCGTCGATGGGGCACCTAATGAAAAACTGTTTTTT	CASIVDGAPNEKLFF
TRBJ2-7	TRBV28	NA	12	NA	TGTGCCAGCAATAGATGGTCCTACGAGCAGTACTTC	CASNRWSYEQYF
TRBJ2-7	TRBV29-1	NA	13	NA	TGCAGCGTTGTTCTATCAATTGGCTACGAGCAGTACTTC	CSVVLSIGYEQYF
TRBJ2-1	TRBV6-2/TRBV6-3	NA	16	NA	TGTGCCAGCAGTTGGTCGCGGGGTAAGGGCTCCAATGAGCAGTTCTTC	CASSWSRGKGSNEQFF
TRBJ1-3	TRBV7-9	NA	15	NA	TGTGCCAGCAGCTTACCCCTGACAGTAGGAAACACCATATATTTT	CASSLPLTVGNTIYF
TRBJ1-2	TRBV14	few	15	NA	TGTGCCAGCAGCCCCATTACAGGGAGTATGTATGGCTACACCTTC	CASSPITGSMYGYTF
TRBJ2-7	TRBV2	NA	14	NA	TGTGCCAGCAACCCCCGGACGGGGGTGGGCGAGCAGTACTTC	CASNPRTGVGEQYF
TRBJ2-4	TRBV23-1	NA	18	TRBD2	TGCGCCAGCAGGGGGGGCGGACTAGCGGGCGAAAACAAAAACATTCAGTACTTC	CASRGGGLAGENKNIQYF
TRBJ1-6	TRBV3-1/TRBV3-2	NA	15	TRBD1	TGTGCCAGCAGCCTTCAGACAGGGGTGGATTCACCCCTCCACTTT	CASSLQTGVDSPLHF
TRBJ1-4	TRBV19	NA	16	TRBD1	TGTGCCAGTAGTATAGGGGGACAGGTGAGAGGCGAAAAACTGTTTTTT	CASSIGGQVRGEKLFF
TRBJ2-7	TRBV19	NA	15	TRBD1	TGTGCCAGTAGTATATCCGGGACAGGCTCCTACGAGCAGTACTTC	CASSISGTGSYEQYF
TRBJ2-3	TRBV5-1	NA	16	TRBD2	TGCGCCAGCAGCTTGGGGCGCGGGAGTGGTGCAGATACGCAGTATTTT	CASSLGRGSGADTQYF
TRBJ2-5	TRBV29-1	NA	13	TRBD1	TGCAGCGTTGCGGGACAGGGGGGCGAGACCCAGTACTTC	CSVAGQGGETQYF
TRBJ2-3	TRBV7-9	NA	16	TRBD2	TGTGCCAGCAGCTCCTCTTCTAGCGGGAGAACAGATACGCAGTATTTT	CASSSSSSGRTDTQYF
TRBJ2-7	TRBV19	NA	13	NA	TGTGCAAGTAGTATCGGCGGATACTACGAGCAGTACTTC	CASSIGGYYEQYF
TRBJ1-1	TRBV29-1	NA	12	NA	TGCAGCGTTGAAGAAACAGGGTATGGAGCTTTCTTT	CSVEETGYGAFF
TRBJ1-4	TRBV3-1/TRBV3-2	once	17	TRBD1	TGTGCCAGCAGCCAACGGGACAGGGGGGTGACTAATGAAAAACTGTTTTTT	CASSQRDRGVTNEKLFF
TRBJ1-3	TRBV5-1	NA	14	NA	TGCGCCAGCAGCCCAGGGGCCTCTGGAAACACCATATATTTT	CASSPGASGNTIYF
TRBJ2-7	TRBV6-2/TRBV6-3	NA	15	TRBD1	TGTGCCAGCAGTCGACTGGGGACAGGACTCTACGAGCAGTACTTC	CASSRLGTGLYEQYF
TRBJ1-2	TRBV11-2	NA	13	NA	TGTGCCAGCAGCTTACAGTTGAACTATGGCTACACCTTC	CASSLQLNYGYTF
TRBJ1-1	TRBV11-2	NA	15	NA	TGTGCCAGCAGCTTAGATTTGGTGAGGAACACTGAAGCTTTCTTT	CASSLDLVRNTEAFF
TRBJ2-7	TRBV4-1	NA	15	TRBD2	TGCGCCAGCAGCCAAGCGCTAGCGGGAGTCTACGAGCAGTACTTC	CASSQALAGVYEQYF